What follows are 11 T cell receptor beta chains derived from one specimen sequenced in a study of blood T cells in healthy people across ages. The authors ran a second PCR of about 6 to 11 cycles using a sample-barcoded 5' primer and a J-beta primer mix. TCRdb re-called the 5' RACE reads with MiXCR, one entry per CDR3 protein. The sample consists of over 700,000 distinct CDR3 sequences, approximately 25% of them appearing once. These data were also reused for a study on T cells of mothers and their children.

Source material: blood. Receptors were obtained from a boy aged 5 to 17 in good health.

This clonotype was observed a few times. The CDR3 region is CASSLGDRGLYGYTF. The CDR3 nucleotides read TGTGCCAGCAGTTTGGGGGACAGGGGTCTTTATGGCTACACCTTC. The V and J genes are TRBV28 and TRBJ1-2, with 10 bases fitting TRBD1. Germline CDR1 MDHEN, CDR2 SYDVKM. V trimming: 3 bases; J trimming: 5 bases; junction bases outside the gene matches: 6. The CDR3 sequence is 15 residues long.

The rearrangement uses TRBV10-3 and TRBJ1-6; 8 bases fit TRBD1. From germline, CDR1 is ENHRY and CDR2 SYGVKD. Trimming cost V 3 bases and J 8 bases; bases outside gene matches: 3. CDR3 size: 14 residues. The CDR3 loop is CAISEAGGYSPLHF. The CDR3 DNA sequence: TGTGCCATCAGTGAAGCAGGGGGCTATTCACCCCTCCACTTT.

This clonotype was picked up a small number of times. The chain employs TRBV28 and TRBJ2-5; 10 bases match TRBD1. In germline, CDR1 is MDHEN, CDR2 SYDVKM. The CDR3 runs 16 residues. The V and J ends lost 4 bases and 3 bases, in that order; junction bases with no gene match: 8. In DNA, the CDR3 is TGTGCCAGCAGTTCGAAACCCGGGACAGGGGAAGAGACCCAGTACTTC. Protein sequence: CASSSKPGTGEETQYF.

Many counts were recorded for this clonotype. J is TRBJ2-1 and V is TRBV6-2 or TRBV6-3; D is ambiguous. The CDR3 runs 13 residues. CDR1 and CDR2 (germline): MNHEY, SVGEGT. V was shortened by 4 bases and J by 3 bases, with 7 bases between the two germline ends. The CDR3 region is CASSLPLYNEQFF. Here the CDR3 DNA reads TGTGCCAGCAGTTTACCCCTCTACAATGAGCAGTTCTTC.

This clonotype was recorded a few times. This chain connects TRBV6-2 or TRBV6-3 to TRBJ2-5; D unresolved. Germline-derived CDR1 and CDR2 are MNHEY and SVGEGT. The CDR3 consists of 14 residues. V lost 10 bases and J lost 2, with 17 bases in between. CDR3 bases: TGTGCCACGCAGCCCTTCGACGTACAAGAGACCCAGTACTTC. This encodes CATQPFDVQETQYF.

This chain links TRBV7-8 with TRBJ2-4; 14 bases match TRBD2. Germline CDR1 and CDR2: SGHVS and FQNEAQ. This CDR3 has 14 residues. V lost 1 base, J lost 16 bases, and 6 bases stayed unmatched. The CDR3 loop is CASSLDVTSGRAYF. CDR3 bases: TGTGCCAGCAGCTTAGACGTGACTAGCGGGAGGGCATACTTC.

The V call is TRBV2, the J call TRBJ2-1; 9 nucleotides match TRBD2. The CDR3 runs 13 residues. Germline CDR1 SNHLY, CDR2 FYNNEI. The V and J ends lost 7 bases and 3 bases, in that order; junction bases with no gene match: 1. CDR3 in DNA: TGTGCCAGCACTAGCGGGATCTACAATGAGCAGTTCTTC. Translating gives CASTSGIYNEQFF.

There are a few counts of this clonotype. The chain is built from TRBV6-5 and TRBJ2-5; TRBD1 is a possible D gene (5 bases). Looked up from germline, CDR1 is MNHEY and CDR2 is SVGAGI. V was cut by 3 bases and J by 13 bases, with 12 bases left in between. This CDR3 region has 11 residues. The CDR3 here is CASSYGDSWYF. The CDR3 coding sequence is TGTGCCAGCAGTTATGGAGACAGCTGGTACTTC.

The J gene is TRBJ1-1, the V gene TRBV19; D may be TRBD1 (5 bases). Per germline, CDR1 LNHDA and CDR2 SQIVND (reference sequence). V gave up 9 bases and J gave up 3 bases, with 17 bases separating them. This CDR3 region has 14 residues. The CDR3: CASDNWDGHTEAFF. Here the CDR3 DNA reads TGTGCCAGCGACAACTGGGACGGCCACACTGAAGCTTTCTTT. The whole variable domain, filled in from reference TRBV19 and TRBJ1-1, reads DGGITQSPKYLFRKEGQNVTLSCEQNLNHDAMYWYRQDPGQGLRLIYYSQIVNDFQKGDIAEGYSVSREKKESFPLTVTSAQKNPTAFYLCASDNWDGHTEAFFGQGTRLTVV.

A few counts support this clonotype. The chain recombines TRBV29-1 with TRBJ2-3, with 11 bases fitting TRBD2. The CDR3 is 16 residues long. V trimming: 0 bases; J trimming: 2 bases; junction bases outside the gene matches: 4. Germline CDR1 SQVTM, CDR2 ANQGSEA. CDR3 coding DNA: TGCAGCGTTGAAGATCTTAGCGGGAGGGCCACAGATACGCAGTATTTT. The encoded protein is CSVEDLSGRATDTQYF.

This chain uses TRBV5-1 with TRBJ2-5; 12 bases line up with TRBD2. Trimming cost V 2 bases and J 4 bases; bases outside gene matches: 6. Germline V CDR1 and CDR2: SGHRS, YFSETQ. This CDR3 has 16 residues. The CDR3 reads CASSFRLAGDGETQYF. The CDR3 coding sequence is TGCGCCAGCAGCTTCCGACTAGCGGGAGACGGAGAGACCCAGTACTTC. The full variable domain, its missing parts supplied by reference TRBV5-1 and TRBJ2-5, is KAGVTQTPRYLIKTRGQQVTLSCSPISGHRSVSWYQQTPGQGLQFLFEYFSETQRNKGNFPGRFSGRQFSNSRSEMNVSTLELGDSALYLCASSFRLAGDGETQYFGPGTRLLVL.